The next 17 T cell receptor beta chains were all read from a single sample in a study of shared T cell receptors in the human thymus. Measured with immunoSEQ multiplex PCR; TCRdb has only the in-frame clones, and not every one. The table records about 710,000 clones, more than 70% of them present only once. The sample was also reused in another study, on human thymus T cells.

The sample was thymocytes. Source of these receptors: a boy in the first two years of life with a congenital heart defect.

This clone was found once. The chain employs TRBV9 and TRBJ2-6; tentative D call: TRBD1 (8 bases). Per the germline V gene, CDR1 is SGDLS and CDR2 is YYNGEE. The CDR3 has 19 residues. Trimming removed 4 bases from V and 0 bases from J, with 20 bases in between. The CDR3: CASSSRTGRGVSGANVLTF. CDR3 bases: TGTGCCAGCAGCAGTCGGACAGGGAGGGGAGTCTCTGGGGCCAACGTCCTGACTTTC.

This chain links TRBV7-2 with TRBJ2-3, with 8 bases fitting TRBD2. The CDR3 is 18 amino acids. CDR1 and CDR2 from the germline V gene are SGHTA and FQGNSA. The trim removed 5 bases at V and 0 bases at J, leaving 13 bases unmatched. CDR3 in amino acids: CASSPCDSGGGSTDTQYF. The CDR3 region has the DNA TGTGCCAGCAGCCCGTGTGATTCGGGGGGGGGAAGCACAGATACGCAGTATTTT. Full variable domain (rest looked up from reference TRBV7-2 and TRBJ2-3): GAGVSQSPSNKVTEKGKDVELRCDPISGHTALYWYRQSLGQGLEFLIYFQGNSAPDKSGLPSDRFSAERTGGSVSTLTIQRTQQEDSAVYLCASSPCDSGGGSTDTQYFGPGTRLTVL.

Regarding this clone: At one end, the junction sequence differs from germline, possibly due to a read error. The rearrangement uses TRBV4-2 and TRBJ2-3, with 7 bases identical to TRBD2. CDR1 is LGHNA and CDR2 is YNFKEQ in the germline V gene. This CDR3 has 18 amino acids. CDR3 sequence: CASSQRWASGPSTDTQYF. CDR3 DNA: TGTGCCAGCAGCCAAAGGTGGGCTAGCGGTCCTAGCACGGATACGCAGTATTTT.

This chain links TRBV4-1 with TRBJ1-4; D is ambiguous. Germline V lookup: CDR1 MGHRA, CDR2 YSYEKL. The CDR3 is made up of 15 amino acids. V lost 2 bases and J lost 8, with 15 bases in between. Here the CDR3 DNA reads TGCGCCAGCAGCCAATTTTTAGCGGAAAACGAAAAACTGTTTTTT. Protein: CASSQFLAENEKLFF.

The DNA for the CDR3 is TGTGCCAGCAGCTTGATCCGGGACAGGGGAGGGGGCTACACCTTC. Translated: CASSLIRDRGGGYTF. The rearrangement links TRBV5-5 to TRBJ1-2; 10 nucleotides align to TRBD1. V gave up 1 base and J gave up 8 bases; unmatched junction bases: 8. CDR1 SGHKS and CDR2 YYEKEE come from the germline V gene (reference sequence). This CDR3 spans 15 amino acids. The entire variable domain, with the rest obtained from reference TRBV5-5 and TRBJ1-2, is as follows: DAGVTQSPTHLIKTRGQQVTLRCSPISGHKSVSWYQQVLGQGPQFIFQYYEKEERGRGNFPDRFSARQFPNYSSELNVNALLLGDSALYLCASSLIRDRGGGYTFGSGTRLTVV.

The rearrangement joins TRBV4-3 to TRBJ2-7; D is undetermined. Germline CDR1 reads LGHNA; CDR2 reads YSLEER. The CDR3 loop spans 14 amino acids. The germline V and J ends were trimmed by 4 bases and 4 bases, with 14 bases remaining between them. The chain's CDR3 is CASSRAFPSYEQYF. CDR3 sequence (DNA): TGCGCCAGCAGCCGAGCCTTCCCTTCTTACGAGCAGTACTTC.

The chain's CDR3 is CASSLWGGGGMRSYEQYF. The CDR3 bases are TGTGCCAGCAGTTTATGGGGTGGCGGGGGTATGAGGTCGTACGAGCAGTACTTC. The chain couples TRBV27 to TRBJ2-7, with 7 bases lining up with TRBD2. J gave up 4 bases and V 1 base, and 16 bases lay outside the gene matches. The CDR3 is made up of 18 amino acids. CDR1 and CDR2 (germline): MNHEY, SMNVEV (reference sequence).

The J gene is TRBJ1-6, the V gene TRBV25-1; 8 bases line up with TRBD1. There are 17 residues in the CDR3. V dropped 2 bases and J dropped 6; count of bases not matched to a gene: 9. The germline gives CDR1 MGHDK, CDR2 SYGVNS. The CDR3 DNA reads as TGTGCCAGCAGTGAACTGGCGGAGACAGGGGCTAATTCACCCCTCCACTTT. The encoded protein is CASSELAETGANSPLHF.

The chain employs TRBV2 and TRBJ2-1; 14 nucleotides align to TRBD2. The CDR3 is 18 residues long. Germline V lookup: CDR1 SNHLY, CDR2 FYNNEI. With V trimmed by 9 bases and J by 2 bases, 12 bases remained unmatched. The CDR3 DNA sequence: TGTGCCAGTCTCACCTGGACTAGCGGGGGGTGGGCCTACAATGAGCAGTTCTTC. Its translation is CASLTWTSGGWAYNEQFF.

J is TRBJ1-2 and V is TRBV5-6; 7 positions match TRBD1. Per the germline V gene, CDR1 is SGHDT and CDR2 is YYEEEE. The CDR3 is 14 amino acids. V trimming: 4 bases; J trimming: 6 bases; junction bases outside the gene matches: 9. The CDR3 nucleotides are TGTGCCAGCAGCAACGACAGGGCTGGCGATGGCTACACCTTC. This sequence encodes CASSNDRAGDGYTF.

V gene TRBV11-2 combines with J gene TRBJ2-7; TRBD1 matches at 8 bases. Germline V lookup: CDR1 SGHAT, CDR2 FQNNGV. V gave up 2 bases and J gave up 11 bases; unmatched junction bases: 2. This CDR3 is built from 11 residues. The CDR3 reads CASSLKTGEYF. In DNA form, the CDR3 reads TGTGCCAGCAGCTTAAAGACAGGGGAGTACTTC.

The CDR3 DNA is TGTGCCAGCAGTTTCAACGGGGACTATGGCTACACCTTC. This sequence encodes CASSFNGDYGYTF. V is TRBV6-6 and J is TRBJ1-2; D is ambiguous. Germline V CDR1 and CDR2: MNHNY, SVGAGI (reference sequence). V dropped 4 bases and J dropped 3 bases, with 9 bases sitting between them. CDR3 size: 13 residues.

The rearrangement uses TRBV28 and TRBJ2-7; 8 bases agree with TRBD1. Germline-derived CDR1 and CDR2 are MDHEN and SYDVKM. The V gene end was trimmed by 5 bases and the J gene end by 1 base; junction bases not matched to a gene: 13. This CDR3 spans 17 amino acids. The CDR3 spells CASSLYLRTGRSYEQYF. The CDR3 DNA reads as TGTGCCAGCAGTCTATACCTTAGGACAGGGAGATCCTACGAGCAGTACTTC.

V usage is TRBV7-9 and J usage is TRBJ1-2; 7 bases match TRBD1. V shed 8 bases, J shed 8 bases, and the junction held 14 bases outside the gene matches. The CDR3 is made up of 14 amino acids. Germline CDR1 and CDR2: SEHNR and FQNEAQ (reference sequence). The CDR3 DNA reads as TGTGCCAGCGCGATACCGACAGGGCGGCGGGGCTACACCTTC. Protein sequence: CASAIPTGRRGYTF.

The chain uses TRBV9 and TRBJ1-5; 7 bases fit TRBD1. CDR3 length: 15 residues. V dropped 3 bases and J dropped 0; count of bases not matched to a gene: 3. Looked up from germline, CDR1 is SGDLS and CDR2 is YYNGEE. CDR3 sequence: CASSATGYSNQPQHF. The CDR3 bases are TGTGCCAGCAGCGCGACAGGGTATAGCAATCAGCCCCAGCATTTT.

This chain joins TRBV4-2 and TRBJ2-7; perhaps TRBD2 as D (5 bases). Germline V gene data show CDR1 as LGHNA and CDR2 as YNFKEQ. The CDR3 sequence is 16 residues long. The V end was cut by 0 bases, the J end by 0 bases, with 12 bases between. The CDR3, as DNA: TGTGCCAGCAGCCAAGATCTCCCAGGAGGCTCCTACGAGCAGTACTTC. This gives the protein CASSQDLPGGSYEQYF.

The rearrangement uses TRBV18 and TRBJ2-7; tentative D call: TRBD1 (5 bases). Trimming left V 5 bases short and J 6 bases short, with 11 bases between. The CDR3 has 12 amino acids. Germline V gives CDR1 KGHSH, CDR2 LQKENI. In DNA form, the CDR3 reads TGTGCCAGCTCATCCTCAGGGTTCGAGCAGTACTTC. As protein: CASSSSGFEQYF.